This T cell receptor beta chain was documented in a study of Graves' ophthalmopathy and Graves' hyperthyroidism. Regarding the study as a whole: With just under 90% sensitivity and 81.08% specificity, a 13-signature model separated ophthalmopathy from stable hyperthyroidism. Blood also contained most of the expanded thyroid clonotypes above 0.001 frequency.

V dropped 3 bases and J dropped 0 bases, with 30 bases sitting between them. CDR1 and CDR2 (germline): SGDLS, YYNGEE. This CDR3 is 21 amino acids long. For repertoire sequencing, the TCR beta CDR3 regions were amplified from RNA transcripts. HTBI primers were employed in first-round RT-PCR, then a second-round multiplex PCR followed. TCRdb called the multiplex PCR reads again in MiXCR, with one record for every CDR3 protein. The table shows about 590,000 distinct CDR3 sequences, with roughly 40% occurring only once. Hyperthyroidism patients, all newly diagnosed, had under 2 months' duration and ages of 18 to 65. For this clonotype: Its antigen is unknown.

The chain joins TRBV9 to TRBJ1-1, with a weak D call TRBD1 (6 bases). The TCR was taken from an adult man with Graves' hyperthyroidism. The sample taken for sequencing was peripheral blood or thyroid tissue (not recorded which). CDR3 nucleotide sequence: TGTGCCAGCAGCGAGAGACGTGACAGGTCATCCACCGGGGAGCTGAACACTGAAGCTTTCTTT. Translated: CASSERRDRSSTGELNTEAFF.